This passage covers 11 T cell receptor beta chains from one sample sequenced in a study of sequential checkpoint blockade in melanoma. Treatment meaning: randomized to nivolumab then ipilimumab (arm A) or the reverse (arm B). Libraries were prepared by immunoSEQ multiplex PCR; TCRdb keeps only in-frame clonotypes and omits some of them. The table records about 2,300 clones, 13% to 15% of them present only once. Sample: tumor tissue (inferred from file names), taken from a patient given nivolumab and ipilimumab in sequence. Receptors originate from a human donor with melanoma.

By sample share, this clone is medium-sized. The V and J genes are TRBV10-2 and TRBJ1-1; unclear D gene. Trimming took 2 bases from V and 10 from J, leaving 20 bases between them. CDR3 length: 15 residues. Per the germline V gene, CDR1 is WSHSY and CDR2 is SAAADI. DNA of the CDR3: TGCGCCAGCAGTGAGATGTTAGTCCGAGCCAGCGGAGCTTTCTTT. This encodes CASSEMLVRASGAFF.

This clone is deemed medium-sized. V usage is TRBV6-8 and J usage is TRBJ1-5; 7 bases line up with TRBD1. The V gene's germline CDR1 is MNHGY and CDR2 SAAAGT. With 2 bases clipped from V and 7 bases from J, the junction kept 8 bases outside the gene matches. The CDR3 length is 15 residues. In DNA form, the CDR3 reads TGTGCCAGCAGTTACGGAAGGGGGCGAGGCCAGCCCCAGCATTTT. Translation: CASSYGRGRGQPQHF.

By share of the sample, this clone is medium-sized. The chain uses TRBV11-3 and TRBJ1-1; D is unresolved. V lost 5 bases and J lost 1, with 20 bases in between. Germline lookup yields CDR1 SGHNT and CDR2 YENEEA. The CDR3 runs to 17 residues. In DNA, the CDR3 is TGTGCCAGCAGCCCCTCGTTGGCGAGGGTGGGGAACACTGAAGCTTTCTTT. Amino acid sequence: CASSPSLARVGNTEAFF.

V gene TRBV28 combines with J gene TRBJ1-1; D may be TRBD1 (5 bases). This CDR3 spans 13 amino acids. Germline CDR1 and CDR2: MDHEN and SYDVKM. The V end was cut by 4 bases, the J end by 4 bases, with 10 bases between. DNA for the CDR3: TGTGCCAGCAGTTCGGGTGGGGGCACTGAAGCTTTCTTT. It is translated as CASSSGGGTEAFF.

The sample holds a few counts of this clone. An end of the junction does not agree with germline; a read error may underlie this. This chain links TRBV11-3 with TRBJ2-1, with D tentatively TRBD1 or TRBD2 (5 bases each). From germline, CDR1 is SGHNT and CDR2 YENEEA. The CDR3 is 14 residues long. CDR3 nucleotides: TGTGCTAGCAGCTTCCCGGGACCGTACAGTGAGCAGTTCTTC. Translation gives CASSFPGPYSEQFF.

This chain uses TRBV21-1 with TRBJ1-1. TRBV21-1 is tagged as a pseudogene. The CDR3 sequence is 12 residues long. The CDR3 bases are TGTGCCAGCAGTTTAGGGCTGCCTGAAGCTTTCTTT. Amino acids: CASSLGLPEAFF.

The rearrangement links TRBV14 to TRBJ2-2; unclear D gene. V was pared by 4 bases and J by 2 bases, with 5 bases between. CDR3 length: 13 residues. The germline V gene encodes CDR1 SGHDN and CDR2 FVKESK. CDR3 nucleotides: TGTGCCAGCAGCCCGTCTAACACCGGGGAGCTGTTTTTT. Residues: CASSPSNTGELFF.

This clone ranks as large. The V and J genes are TRBV6-8 and TRBJ2-2; D is unclear. CDR3 length: 16 amino acids. Trimming removed 3 bases from V and 5 bases from J, with 16 bases in between. CDR1 MNHGY and CDR2 SAAAGT come from the germline V gene. For the CDR3, the DNA is TGTGCCAGCAGTTATCTGGACCTACTTCGGACCGGGGAGCTGTTTTTT. Protein sequence: CASSYLDLLRTGELFF.

This clone was observed a few times. The rearrangement joins TRBV8-2 to TRBJ2-1; the table assigns TRBD2, which was not confirmed against the DNA. TRBV8-2 is annotated as a pseudogene. There are 15 residues in the CDR3. The CDR3 loop is CASSLRLAGPNEQFF. The CDR3 nucleotides are TGTGCCAGCAGTTTACGGCTAGCGGGTCCAAATGAGCAGTTCTTC.

The rearrangement uses TRBV18 and TRBJ1-4, with 8 nucleotides matching TRBD1. Germline CDR1 reads KGHSH; CDR2 reads LQKENI. CDR3 length equals 15 residues. V lost 3 bases, J lost 5 bases, and 5 bases stayed unmatched. CDR3 nucleotides: TGTGCCAGCTCACCGGCGACAGGGGCGAATGAAAAACTGTTTTTT. Its translation is CASSPATGANEKLFF.

A few counts support this clone. This chain connects TRBV30 to TRBJ1-5; D gene uncertain. The V and J ends lost 0 bases and 2 bases respectively, with 5 bases between them. The germline V gene encodes CDR1 GTSNPN and CDR2 SVGIG (reference sequence). This CDR3 region has 13 residues. The CDR3 DNA reads TGTGCCTGGAGTGTAGAAGGCAATCAGCCCCAGCATTTT. Encoded protein: CAWSVEGNQPQHF. The whole variable domain, filled in from reference TRBV30 and TRBJ1-5, reads SQTIHQWPATLVQPVGSPLSLECTVEGTSNPNLYWYRQAAGRGLQLLFYSVGIGQISSEVPQNLSASRPQDRQFILSSKKLLLSDSGFYLCAWSVEGNQPQHFGDGTRLSIL.